The TCR beta chain under discussion was sequenced for a study of cytomegalovirus exposure and HLA in healthy donors. General study points: Across donors, sequencing depth was assumed by presence/absence analyses to be roughly uniform. Rare sequences made up most TCRs, while some public TCRs were found in many donors.

About this clone: What it recognizes is unknown.

The PCR employed 60 Vbeta primers together with 13 Jbeta primers. Sequencing was performed with immunoSEQ multiplex PCR; in TCRdb, only in-frame clones are kept and a portion is missing. Found here are 200,000 to 250,000 clones, 70% to 90% of them singletons; the top ten hold 1.3%. CDR1 and CDR2 from the germline V gene are SEHNR and FQNEAQ (reference sequence). V was pared by 3 bases and J by 2 bases, with 1 base of the junction left unmatched. This CDR3 is 14 amino acids long. The chain links TRBV7-9 to TRBJ1-2; the match to TRBD1 covers 9 bases. The origin of this receptor is a human donor in good health. The sequencing input was PBMCs. The CDR3 reads CASSFGQGNYGYTF. The CDR3, as DNA: TGTGCCAGCAGCTTCGGACAGGGGAACTATGGCTACACCTTC. The whole variable domain, filled in from reference TRBV7-9 and TRBJ1-2, reads DTGVSQNPRHKITKRGQNVTFRCDPISEHNRLYWYRQTLGQGPEFLTYFQNEAQLEKSRLLSDRFSAERPKGSFSTLEIQRTEQGDSAMYLCASSFGQGNYGYTFGSGTRLTVV.